This T cell receptor beta chain was profiled in a study of regulatory T cells in long-lasting Graves disease. Study details: Disease was considered persistent Graves' disease after over 5 years of antithyroid drugs (with positive TSH receptor antibodies).

CDR3 size: 16 residues. Germline V lookup: CDR1 LNHDA, CDR2 SQIVND (reference sequence). V shed 6 bases and J shed 3 bases, with 20 bases lying between them. According to the study, TCR beta libraries were built with iRepertoire HTBI primers and CDR3-region Arm-PCR. A single record per CDR3 protein comes from TCRdb applying MiXCR to the multiplex PCR reads. The sample has roughly 450,000 distinct CDR3 sequences; around 22% are singletons. This clonotype showed up many times. The antigen remains undetermined. Findings and limits, study-wide: With approximately 2,500 shared public clonotypes, persistent patients exceeded new patients, who shared roughly 920. Possibly, accuracy suffered from the small sample size.

Described time point: persistent/refractory GD, antithyroid drugs over 5 years with positive TRAb. Scientists built the TCR library using RNA that was extracted from PBMCs. The rearrangement uses TRBV19 and TRBJ1-1, with D possibly TRBD1 on 5 matching bases. The clonotype was recovered from a female donor with Graves disease. Sequenced material: peripheral blood mononuclear cells (PBMCs), taken when the disease was refractory, from a patient treated with antithyroid drugs. The CDR3 DNA reads as TGTGCCAGTAGAACCCTTGGAACGGTAGGGGACACTGAAGCTTTCTTT. This gives the protein CASRTLGTVGDTEAFF. Filled out from reference TRBV19 and TRBJ1-1, the complete variable domain reads DGGITQSPKYLFRKEGQNVTLSCEQNLNHDAMYWYRQDPGQGLRLIYYSQIVNDFQKGDIAEGYSVSREKKESFPLTVTSAQKNPTAFYLCASRTLGTVGDTEAFFGQGTRLTVV.